Sequencing of this TCR beta chain was carried out in a study of shared clonotypes between healthy human individuals. Trimming pared 0 bases from V and 0 bases from J, leaving 9 bases between. This CDR3 contains 15 residues. In germline, CDR1 is SNHLY, CDR2 FYNNEI. Clones were read by immunoSEQ multiplex PCR, and TCRdb kept only the in-frame ones, dropping some. The sample carries roughly 1.4 million clones, 98% to 99% recorded once. The rearrangement joins TRBV2 to TRBJ2-7; no firm D call. This clonotype originated in a man aged 30 to 39 in good health. The sequenced sample consisted of naive CD4+ T cells sorted from blood. Subset described: CD45RA+ positively selected. In nucleotides, the CDR3 is TGTGCCAGCAGTGAAGCTTGGCCGGACTCCTACGAGCAGTACTTC. It yields the protein CASSEAWPDSYEQYF.